Here is one T cell receptor beta chain with its context. The specificity of this receptor is unknown. No clone much larger than this one lies a single base away; base qualities are absent. The sample is drawn from a study of blood T cell repertoires in COVID-19 (dated by TCRdb to about 2020). Regarding the research as a whole: The collaborator samples originated in the United States, Italy and Spain and spanned the acute and convalescent phases of COVID-19. The material from the prospective study consisted of cDNA or gDNA derived from T cells, B-cell-depleted T cells, or PBMCs. Subjects who had been exposed to COVID-19, were actively infected with it, or had recovered from it provided the deeply sampled blood TCRbeta repertoires that made up the dataset. The repertoires were released in a freely available public database meant as a resource for research on the immune response to SARS-CoV-2. The samples were drawn from the first 160 participants of the ongoing ImmuneRACE study and from 950 to 1,500 subjects provided by 6 global collaborators. Nearly every sample came with metadata listing a de-identified subject ID, COVID-19 status, age in years and sex. Where HLA class I and class II types were available, the types were taken from metadata supplied by the sample provider, not from assay-based typing.

General conclusions and limits of the study: The amount of clinical and demographic metadata varied by source and participant and was provided uncurated.

TCRbeta CDR3 regions were amplified from genomic DNA using the immunoSEQ Assay, a bias-controlled multiplex PCR. The published analysis was carried out like this. The number of nucleated cells in each sample was estimated from the amplification of reference gene primers within the assay. To quantify the absolute abundance of each unique TCRbeta CDR3 rearrangement, sequence reads were collapsed and filtered. For each sample, productive Simpson clonality was calculated as the square root of Simpson's diversity index across productive rearrangements. The immuneACCESS repertoire file appears here via TCRdb, limited to in-frame rearrangements. These files lack a portion of the clones; in checked studies, under half of the deficit traces to unresolved V genes, and the cause of the others is not known. V and J calls and clone size come straight from that table; D and trimming were deduced from the DNA. This sample lists a few hundred thousand clones; around 90% were detected once. Together, the top ten hold 2% to 3% of the sample.

At one collaborating source in Seattle, patients were enrolled during active infection and were followed longitudinally through the course of disease. The collaborating institutions used their own protocols to collect whole blood in K2EDTA tubes. For TCRbeta analysis, collaborators shipped samples as frozen whole blood, isolated PBMCs, or DNA extracted from either of those sample types. For CDR1 and CDR2, the germline V gene (reference sequence) lists LNHDA and SQIVND. The CDR3 goes from the cysteine to the phenylalanine over 12 residues. Only the CDR3 DNA stays, 36 bases, in frame from base 1. V was cut back by 10 bases and J by 4 bases, leaving a gap of 13 bases between them.

The source of this sequence is a person aged 18 to 35 with COVID-19, enrolled during active disease. This chain is built from TRBV19 and TRBJ1-2; TRBD1 is perhaps the D gene, given 5 matching bases. The sequenced sample consisted of peripheral blood. The CDR3 protein: CATTGGSYGYTF. The DNA reads as follows: TGTGCCACGACCGGGGGGTCCTATGGCTACACCTTC.